This T cell receptor beta chain is from a study of tumor-infiltrating lymphocytes in primary liver carcinoma. Co-extraction yielded RNA and DNA from approximately 20-30 mg of unsorted bulk tissue. Through surgical resection, the patients' primary liver carcinoma was treated. Each tumor sample had over 80% viable tumor cells. A primer in the constant region served to generate TCR beta cDNA from about 470 ng of total RNA. What produced the TCR beta libraries was three nested multiplex PCR rounds using slightly modified ARM-PCR. TRBV1-TRBV30 forward primers paired with a C-beta reverse primer were used in the first two PCR rounds, which ran approximately 10 cycles each. TCRdb ran MiXCR on the multiplex PCR reads and lists one entry per CDR3 protein. The sample shows more than 90,000 distinct CDR3 sequences, about 63% of them seen only once. This CDR3 has 17 residues. Germline lookup yields CDR1 MGHRA and CDR2 YSYEKL.

As regards this clonotype: A read error may produce the germline difference seen at one junction end.

The chain couples TRBV4-1 to TRBJ2-3, with 8 nucleotides matching TRBD1. Sequencing used liver tumor tissue from sampling region 2. Regarding subset: tumor region T2, inferior pole. The receptor was isolated from a woman aged 55-75 years with primary liver carcinoma and hepatitis B virus infection. CDR3 bases: TGCGCCAGCAGCCAAGTTTGCGACAGGGGATTTACAGATAGGCAGTATTTT. Translating it yields CASSQVCDRGFTDRQYF.